A single sample is the source of the 12 T cell receptor beta chains below, sequenced in a study of T cells in Graves' hyperthyroidism and ophthalmopathy. The source material, RNA transcripts, was used to amplify TCR beta CDR3 regions. A set of HTBI primers served as the primers for a first-round RT-PCR of the TCR CDR3. TCRdb recomputed calls from the multiplex PCR reads with MiXCR, one row per CDR3 protein. The sample carries 500,000 to 550,000 distinct CDR3 sequences, under 25% recorded once. Sample: blood. These receptors were taken from a young man with Graves' hyperthyroidism.

This clonotype has ten or more counts. This chain links TRBV12-3 or TRBV12-4 with TRBJ2-2; D is unclear. The V end lost 5 bases, the J end lost 1 base, and 14 bases lay between the germline ends. The CDR3 extends over 16 amino acids. The CDR3 loop reads CASSPDSSQNTGELFF. CDR3 coding DNA: TGTGCCAGCAGTCCCGATAGCTCGCAGAACACCGGGGAGCTGTTTTTT.

To note about this clonotype: One end of the junction is discordant with germline, which a read error may explain. The V call is TRBV28, the J call TRBJ1-1; D is ambiguous. There are 14 residues in the CDR3. The germline V gene has CDR1 MDHEN and CDR2 SYDVKM. CDR3: CASSNPGLNTEACF. The CDR3 coding sequence is TGTGCCAGCAGTAACCCGGGATTGAACACTGAAGCTTGCTTT.

This clonotype was counted at least ten times. This chain joins TRBV7-8 and TRBJ1-1, with no clear D. The CDR3 contains 15 residues. Trimming cost V 4 bases and J 1 base, with 13 bases left between them. The germline V gene encodes CDR1 SGHVS and CDR2 FQNEAQ. CDR3: CASSSQVRGNTEAFF. CDR3 DNA: TGTGCCAGCAGCTCCCAAGTTCGAGGGAACACTGAAGCTTTCTTT.

In this sample, this clonotype turned up many times. This rearrangement joins TRBV27 to TRBJ2-5; D unclear. Looked up from germline, CDR1 is MNHEY and CDR2 is SMNVEV (reference sequence). The length of the CDR3 is 13 residues. V was trimmed by 1 base and J by 5 bases, leaving 8 bases between them. The CDR3 DNA is TGTGCCAGCAGTTTATATGGGTGGGAGACCCAGTACTTC. Residues: CASSLYGWETQYF.

This clonotype was seen a handful of times. The V gene is TRBV27, the J gene TRBJ1-2; 10 bases align to TRBD1. The CDR3 has 14 amino acids. CDR1 and CDR2 from the germline V gene are MNHEY and SMNVEV (reference sequence). Unmatched junction bases numbered 10, after V lost 7 bases and J lost 8 bases. CDR3 coding DNA: TGTGCCAGCAAGAGCGGGACAGGGGCTAGCGGCTACACCTTC. It is translated as CASKSGTGASGYTF.

This clonotype was detected many times. The CDR3 loop is CASSPGYGGGQQETQYF. The CDR3, as DNA: TGTGCCAGCAGCCCGGGATATGGCGGGGGACAACAAGAGACCCAGTACTTC. J is TRBJ2-5 and V is TRBV7-2; weak D call: TRBD2 (7 bases). The CDR3 loop spans 17 amino acids. The V end was cut by 5 bases, the J end by 2 bases, with 21 bases between. The germline gives CDR1 SGHTA, CDR2 FQGNSA.

This clonotype was picked up many times. J is TRBJ1-2 and V is TRBV2; D ambiguous. This CDR3 is 13 amino acids long. V shed 5 bases and J shed 0 bases, with 7 bases lying between them. Germline values: CDR1 SNHLY, CDR2 FYNNEI. CDR3: CASSSETNYGYTF. The DNA for the CDR3 is TGTGCCAGCAGTTCTGAAACTAACTATGGCTACACCTTC.

The gene calls are TRBV12-3 or TRBV12-4 and TRBJ2-5; D unclear. The V end lost 2 bases, the J end lost 5 bases, and 6 bases lay between the germline ends. This CDR3 is 12 amino acids long. CDR3 nucleotides: TGTGCCAGCAGTTTACTGGTGGAGACCCAGTACTTC. Translated: CASSLLVETQYF.

V usage is TRBV30 and J usage is TRBJ2-5, with 11 nucleotides matching TRBD2. CDR3 length equals 16 residues. V gave up 2 bases and J gave up 2 bases; unmatched junction bases: 7. Germline-derived CDR1 and CDR2 are GTSNPN and SVGIG (reference sequence). The CDR3 coding sequence is TGTGCCTGGAGTAAAGGACTAGCGGGCGTACAAGAGACCCAGTACTTC. As protein: CAWSKGLAGVQETQYF.

This clonotype was counted at least ten times. The CDR3 loop reads CASSLRTSGVGETQYF. In nucleotides, the CDR3 is TGTGCCAGCAGCTTGAGGACTAGCGGGGTCGGAGAGACCCAGTACTTC. The gene calls are TRBV7-9 and TRBJ2-5; 12 bases match TRBD2. This CDR3 comprises 16 residues. Germline V gene sequence: CDR1 SEHNR, CDR2 FQNEAQ (reference sequence). The V and J ends lost 3 bases and 4 bases, in that order; junction bases with no gene match: 6.

There are many counts of this clonotype. The chain is built from TRBV6-1 and TRBJ1-3; D is undetermined. Germline V CDR1 and CDR2: MNHNS, SASEGT. The length of the CDR3 is 16 residues. With 0 bases removed from V and 0 bases from J, the gap between germline ends came to 9 bases. The CDR3 protein is CASSEALEVSGNTIYF. CDR3 coding DNA: TGTGCCAGCAGTGAAGCGCTCGAGGTCTCTGGAAACACCATATATTTT.

This clonotype has at least ten counts. The chain combines TRBV3-1 with TRBJ2-7; 9 nucleotides agree with TRBD2. Trimming at V came to 5 bases and at J to 3 bases, leaving 5 bases not matched to a gene. The length of the CDR3 is 14 residues. Germline V gives CDR1 LGHDT, CDR2 YNNKEL (reference sequence). CDR3 protein: CASSFGTSRYEQYF. The CDR3 nucleotides are TGTGCCAGCAGCTTCGGGACTAGCCGCTACGAGCAGTACTTC.